This T cell receptor beta chain emerged from a study of memory CD8 T cells in hepatitis C reinfection. Overall study context: Samples at peak reinfection came 3 to 8 weeks post-detection.

Time point: peak reinfection, 3 to 8 weeks after reinfection detection. Sorted cells were sequenced directly ex vivo without any in vitro expansion. People who inject drugs from Montreal's HEPCO study were the donors. Total naive CD8 T cells were sorted as viable CD3+ CD8+ CD45RO- cells from a couple of donors. With respect to this clone: Its cognate antigen is unknown.

Produced via immunoSEQ multiplex PCR; TCRdb's table is partial and in-frame only. This sample carries tens of thousands of clones, roughly 90% of them seen once, and the ten largest clones take more than 0.95%. J lost 5 bases, V lost 0 bases, and 13 bases had no gene match. This CDR3 spans 18 amino acids. Germline loops: CDR1 MNHEY, CDR2 SMNVEV (reference sequence). General observations from the study: A handful of donors were too few for definitive public clonotype conclusions.

Sequences were obtained from naive CD8+ T cells sorted from blood. This rearrangement joins TRBV27 to TRBJ2-1, with 7 nucleotides matching TRBD2. This receptor was taken from a man between 18 and 29 years old with hepatitis C virus infection. CDR3 amino acids: CASSLSLVGGVTNNEQFF. CDR3 DNA: TGTGCCAGCAGTTTATCGCTCGTGGGAGGGGTGACAAACAATGAGCAGTTCTTC.